The 22 T cell receptor beta chains reported below all come from one sample, sequenced in a study of naive and memory T cell subsets. An equimolar mix of two oligonucleotides served as the beta constant-region primer for TRBC1 and TRBC2. Using its own MiXCR run on the UMI-ligation and nested PCR reads, TCRdb lists one record per CDR3 protein. The table has 75,000 to 85,000 distinct CDR3 sequences, about an eighth seen once; the top ten hold roughly 0.9%. Input material: central memory CD4+ T cells from blood. The receptor source for this set is a human donor in good health.

This clonotype was detected only a few times. The rearrangement joins TRBV7-2 to TRBJ1-4, with no clear D. Between the trimmed V and J ends, which lost 1 base and 8 bases, there was a span of 17 bases. This CDR3 region has 16 residues. Per germline, CDR1 SGHTA and CDR2 FQGNSA. The CDR3 DNA reads TGTGCCAGCAGCTTAGAGGGTGGTTTCACCGGCGAAAAACTGTTTTTT. Protein: CASSLEGGFTGEKLFF.

The V gene is TRBV5-1, the J gene TRBJ2-2; tentatively, D is TRBD1 (5 bases). V lost 0 bases and J lost 6, with 9 bases in between. This CDR3 comprises 14 residues. Germline CDR1 reads SGHRS; CDR2 reads YFSETQ. Here the CDR3 reads CASSLGQLPGELFF. Here the CDR3 DNA reads TGCGCCAGCAGCTTGGGACAGTTACCCGGGGAGCTGTTTTTT.

This clonotype was seen a handful of times. CDR3 DNA sequence: TGCAGCGTTGAAGATTCCGGGGCCCAGTACTTC. Protein sequence: CSVEDSGAQYF. This chain uses TRBV29-1 with TRBJ2-5, with D possibly matching TRBD2 (5 bases). The germline CDR1 and CDR2 sequences are SQVTM and ANQGSEA. Trimming took 0 bases from V and 9 from J, leaving 8 bases between them. The CDR3 contains 11 residues.

This rearrangement joins TRBV7-2 to TRBJ1-5; TRBD1 might be the D (5 bases). Trimming pared 5 bases from V and 5 bases from J, leaving 10 bases between. The CDR3 is made up of 13 amino acids. Germline CDR1 and CDR2: SGHTA and FQGNSA. The CDR3 bases are TGTGCCAGCAGCCGACAGCAAGATCAGCCCCAGCATTTT. This gives the protein CASSRQQDQPQHF.

This clonotype was counted many times. CDR3 coding DNA: TGTGCCAGCAGTCGGACTAGCGCGACCACAGATACGCAGTATTTT. This sequence encodes CASSRTSATTDTQYF. This sequence joins TRBV12-3 or TRBV12-4 and TRBJ2-3, with 9 bases aligning to TRBD2. V was pared by 5 bases and J by 2 bases, with 5 bases of the junction left unmatched. The CDR3 extends over 15 amino acids.

The chain employs TRBV12-3 or TRBV12-4 and TRBJ1-3, with 7 bases lining up with TRBD1. This CDR3 region has 14 residues. The V gene end was trimmed by 4 bases and the J gene end by 7 bases; junction bases not matched to a gene: 7. The CDR3 nucleotides read TGTGCCAGCAGTTCGTTCGGGACAGCCAACACCATATATTTT. It specifies CASSSFGTANTIYF.

In this sample, this clonotype turned up many times. The chain combines TRBV3-1 with TRBJ1-1, with D hard to call. The CDR3 runs 13 residues. Germline values: CDR1 LGHDT, CDR2 YNNKEL (reference sequence). Trimming removed 1 base at V and 11 bases at J, with 14 bases between. CDR3: CASSQGDRSKAFF. CDR3 in DNA: TGTGCCAGCAGCCAAGGTGACCGCTCGAAGGCTTTCTTT.

The table lists this clonotype with many counts. DNA for the CDR3: TGCAGTGCTAGAGTATCGCTTAATAGCAATCAGCCCCAGCATTTT. It is translated as CSARVSLNSNQPQHF. The chain carries TRBV20-1 and TRBJ1-5; no definite D call. The CDR3 runs 15 residues. V was clipped by 1 base and J by 0 bases, with 10 bases between them. CDR1 is DFQATT, CDR2 SNEGSKA, per germline (reference sequence).

The chain combines TRBV28 with TRBJ2-7; no reliable D call. The CDR3 has 18 amino acids. Germline CDR1 and CDR2: MDHEN and SYDVKM. Trimming took 3 bases from V and 1 from J, leaving 22 bases between them. DNA of the CDR3: TGTGCCAGCAGTTTCTCAACGGCACAAGGGAAGTGGTCCTACGAGCAGTACTTC. Amino acids: CASSFSTAQGKWSYEQYF.

This rearrangement joins TRBV20-1 to TRBJ2-2, with 10 bases identical to TRBD2. Trimming took 3 bases from V and 7 from J; bases not matched to a gene: 11. Germline CDR1 DFQATT, CDR2 SNEGSKA (reference sequence). The CDR3 runs to 16 residues. CDR3 coding DNA: TGCAGTGCTAGGGAGAGCGGGAGGGCCCGTGGCGGGGAGCTGTTTTTT. Translating it yields CSARESGRARGGELFF.

This clonotype was picked up one time. The genes are TRBV4-1 and TRBJ2-7, with D tentatively TRBD2 (5 bases). Between the trimmed V and J ends, which lost 0 bases and 5 bases, there was a span of 11 bases. The germline gives CDR1 MGHRA, CDR2 YSYEKL. CDR3 length: 14 residues. CDR3 protein: CASSQDAGSHEQYF. CDR3 nucleotide sequence: TGCGCCAGCAGCCAAGATGCGGGCTCTCACGAGCAGTACTTC.

In this sample, this clonotype turned up a few times. The chain recombines TRBV21-1 with TRBJ2-5. TRBV21-1 is a recognized pseudogene. The CDR3 sequence is 13 residues long. CDR3 loop: CASRKTHRETQYF. The CDR3 DNA sequence: TGTGCCAGCAGGAAAACCCACCGAGAGACCCAGTACTTC.

The rearrangement joins TRBV5-1 to TRBJ1-1; perhaps TRBD1 as D (6 bases). This CDR3 contains 15 residues. V lost 0 bases to trimming and J lost 1 base, with 10 bases between them. Germline values: CDR1 SGHRS, CDR2 YFSETQ. CDR3 sequence: CASSLEGGSNTEAFF. CDR3 DNA: TGCGCCAGCAGCTTGGAGGGGGGATCGAACACTGAAGCTTTCTTT.

On this clonotype itself: A read error may produce the germline difference seen at one junction end. This chain links TRBV10-3 with TRBJ1-4, with TRBD1 matching 7 bases. Germline V gives CDR1 ENHRY, CDR2 SYGVKD. CDR3 size: 14 residues. The DNA of the CDR3 is TGTGTCATCAGACAGGGTTCAACTAATGAAAAACTGTTTTTT. It yields the protein CVIRQGSTNEKLFF.

At least ten counts were recorded for this clonotype. The chain links TRBV2 to TRBJ2-1, with D possibly matching TRBD2 (5 bases). V shed 6 bases and J shed 2 bases, with 8 bases lying between them. This CDR3 spans 13 amino acids. In germline, CDR1 is SNHLY, CDR2 FYNNEI. CDR3 bases: TGTGCCAGCAGGGACTGGGCCTACAATGAGCAGTTCTTC. As protein: CASRDWAYNEQFF.

The chain is built from TRBV6-5 and TRBJ2-3; 7 bases are shared with TRBD1. The CDR3 runs 18 residues. From germline, CDR1 is MNHEY and CDR2 SVGAGI. With V trimmed by 8 bases and J by 4 bases, 21 bases remained unmatched. The CDR3 sequence: CASGPDRTPLGWPDTQYF. DNA for the CDR3: TGTGCCAGCGGTCCGGACAGGACCCCGCTAGGCTGGCCAGATACGCAGTATTTT.

The table lists this clonotype with a few counts. CDR3 bases: TGCAGCGTTGAACACAACTATGGCTACACCTTC. Its translation is CSVEHNYGYTF. V gene TRBV29-1 combines with J gene TRBJ1-2, with no clear D. This CDR3 contains 11 residues. The V end was cut by 2 bases, the J end by 2 bases, with 3 bases between. CDR1 and CDR2 (germline): SQVTM, ANQGSEA.

This clonotype was seen a handful of times. The chain uses TRBV7-9 and TRBJ1-1; D remains unclear. The CDR3 has 12 amino acids. CDR1 and CDR2 from the germline V gene are SEHNR and FQNEAQ (reference sequence). V was shortened by 3 bases and J by 7 bases, with 9 bases between the two germline ends. The CDR3 DNA reads as TGTGCCAGCAGCTTGAGGGAGCTTGAAGCTTTCTTT. Translation gives CASSLRELEAFF. The whole variable domain, filled in from reference TRBV7-9 and TRBJ1-1, reads DTGVSQNPRHKITKRGQNVTFRCDPISEHNRLYWYRQTLGQGPEFLTYFQNEAQLEKSRLLSDRFSAERPKGSFSTLEIQRTEQGDSAMYLCASSLRELEAFFGQGTRLTVV.

This clonotype was observed a few times. The rearrangement joins TRBV28 to TRBJ2-1; the D is unclear. The CDR3 is made up of 14 amino acids. Trimming left V 0 bases short and J 4 bases short, with 7 bases between. CDR1 is MDHEN, CDR2 SYDVKM, per germline. CDR3 in amino acids: CASSLWLVYNEQFF. CDR3 DNA sequence: TGTGCCAGCAGTTTATGGCTAGTATACAATGAGCAGTTCTTC.

V and J are TRBV29-1 and TRBJ1-4, with 10 nucleotides matching TRBD1. Germline V gene lookup returns CDR1 SQVTM and CDR2 ANQGSEA. This CDR3 region has 15 residues. The V gene end was trimmed by 7 bases and the J gene end by 3 bases; junction bases not matched to a gene: 8. DNA of the CDR3: TGCAGCGGGAAGACAGGGGGCTCAGCTAATGAAAAACTGTTTTTT. This codes for CSGKTGGSANEKLFF.

The table lists this clonotype with a few counts. The V call is TRBV10-3, the J call TRBJ1-1; D is unclear. Trimming cost V 7 bases and J 0 bases, with 9 bases left between them. CDR3 size: 13 residues. Germline assignment: CDR1 ENHRY and CDR2 SYGVKD. The CDR3 protein is CAIMTQMNTEAFF. The CDR3 bases are TGTGCCATCATGACACAAATGAACACTGAAGCTTTCTTT.

This clonotype was observed a handful of times. The rearrangement joins TRBV27 to TRBJ1-4; TRBD1 matches 8 bases. The germline V gene encodes CDR1 MNHEY and CDR2 SMNVEV (reference sequence). Trimming took 7 bases from V and 8 from J; bases not matched to a gene: 3. The CDR3 is 12 amino acids. CDR3 residues: CASTRTGEKLFF. CDR3 DNA: TGTGCCAGCACTCGGACAGGGGAAAAACTGTTTTTT.